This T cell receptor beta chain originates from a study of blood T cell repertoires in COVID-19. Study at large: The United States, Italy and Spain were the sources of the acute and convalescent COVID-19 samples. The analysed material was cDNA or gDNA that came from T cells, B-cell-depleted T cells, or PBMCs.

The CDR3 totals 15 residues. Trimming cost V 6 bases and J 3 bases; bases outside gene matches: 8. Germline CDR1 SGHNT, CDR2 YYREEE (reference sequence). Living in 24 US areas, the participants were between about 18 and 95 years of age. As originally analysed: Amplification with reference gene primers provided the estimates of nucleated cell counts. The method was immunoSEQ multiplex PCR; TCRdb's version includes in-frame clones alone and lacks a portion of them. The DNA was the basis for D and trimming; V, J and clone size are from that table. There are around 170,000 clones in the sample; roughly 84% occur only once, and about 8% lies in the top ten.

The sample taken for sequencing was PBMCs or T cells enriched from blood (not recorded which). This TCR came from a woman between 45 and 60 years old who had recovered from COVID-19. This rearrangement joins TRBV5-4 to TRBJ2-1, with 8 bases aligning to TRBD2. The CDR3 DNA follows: TGTGCCAGCACCTTAGCGGGGCCGATCTACAATGAGCAGTTCTTC. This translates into CASTLAGPIYNEQFF.